This T cell receptor beta chain was sequenced during a study of blood T cells in healthy people across ages. Alongside a J-beta primer mix, a sample-barcoded 5' primer served in a second PCR lasting roughly 6 to 11 cycles. TCRdb ran MiXCR on the 5' RACE reads and lists one entry per CDR3 protein. There are 1.5 million to 2 million distinct CDR3 sequences in the sample; around 50% occur only once, and less than 2.5% lies in the top ten. A minimum of 5 micrograms of total RNA was extracted per sample. Germline values: CDR1 SEHNR, CDR2 FQNEAQ (reference sequence). This CDR3 contains 10 residues. Deletions cut 5 bases from V and 10 bases from J, with 6 bases between. Comment on this clonotype: Its antigen remains unknown.

General study points: Higher naive T cell percentage went strongly together with higher TCR beta diversity. Donor CMV infection status was unknown, possibly confounding age-related changes in expanded clonotypes.

The TCR sequence derives from a woman between 35 and 50 years old in good health. The sequenced material came from blood. V usage is TRBV7-9 and J usage is TRBJ2-1, with D hard to call. In DNA, the CDR3 is TGTGCCAGCAGCCGCACGGAGCAGTTCTTC. It codes for CASSRTEQFF.